The present TCR beta chain was sequenced within a study of patients and donors after allogeneic stem cell transplantation. A single record per CDR3 protein comes from TCRdb applying MiXCR to the RT-PCR reads. The sample lists 98,000 or so distinct CDR3 sequences; less than 45% were seen once. The ends were cut back, 5 bases at V and 0 bases at J, with 12 bases in the middle. The CDR3 is 15 amino acids. This clonotype was sampled from a human donor who was either an allogeneic HSCT recipient or a stem cell or donor lymphocyte infusion donor (not recorded which). It is not recorded whose cells these are; they may come from a transplant donor. Material for sequencing was blood, either unsorted or a sorted T cell fraction (not recorded which). The chain links TRBV12-3 or TRBV12-4 to TRBJ2-3; possibly TRBD1 or TRBD2 for D (5 bases each). The CDR3 DNA sequence: TGTGCCAGCAGTAGGGACCTTCGAAGCACAGATACGCAGTATTTT. This gives the protein CASSRDLRSTDTQYF.